This entry lists 7 T cell receptor beta chains sequenced from one sample in a study of blood T cell repertoires in COVID-19. Clones were sequenced by immunoSEQ multiplex PCR, and TCRdb holds only the in-frame ones, with some missing. The table includes 190,000 or so clones, approximately 90% detected once. Specimen: peripheral blood. The receptors were gathered from a woman younger than 35 who had recovered from COVID-19.

In DNA, the CDR3 is TGTGCCAGCAGTTACTCGAGCGGGGCTGTCACAGATACGCAGTATTTT. Its protein product is CASSYSSGAVTDTQYF. J is TRBJ2-3 and V is TRBV6-2 or TRBV6-3; TRBD2 matches 7 bases. After removal of 0 bases from V and 2 bases from J, the junction contained 5 bases not matched to a gene. Per germline, CDR1 MNHEY and CDR2 SVGEGT. CDR3 length equals 16 residues.

This clone was recorded once. This chain links TRBV29-1 with TRBJ1-1; D remains ambiguous. Germline V gene lookup returns CDR1 SQVTM and CDR2 ANQGSEA. The CDR3 extends over 11 amino acids. V gave up 0 bases and J gave up 8 bases, with 7 bases separating them. The CDR3 protein is CSVEDRREAFF. The CDR3 region has the DNA TGCAGCGTTGAAGATCGGAGAGAAGCTTTCTTT.

This chain uses TRBV7-6 with TRBJ2-3, with TRBD2 matching 10 bases. Germline V gene lookup returns CDR1 SGHVS and CDR2 FNYEAQ. V shed 4 bases and J 4 bases; nucleotides not matched to a gene: 5. The CDR3 runs 15 residues. CDR3 nucleotides: TGTGCCAGCAGCTGGCTAGCGGGAGCAGCAGATACGCAGTATTTT. This translates into CASSWLAGAADTQYF.

The chain links TRBV4-3 to TRBJ2-3; D uncertain. Trimming stripped 0 bases from V and 2 bases from J, with 6 bases between. Germline CDR1 reads LGHNA; CDR2 reads YSLEER. The CDR3 loop spans 14 amino acids. CDR3 residues: CASSQEQFTDTQYF. In DNA form, the CDR3 reads TGCGCCAGCAGCCAAGAACAGTTCACAGATACGCAGTATTTT.

This clone was seen once. The chain uses TRBV7-8 and TRBJ1-2; weak D call: TRBD1 (6 bases). The germline gives CDR1 SGHVS, CDR2 FQNEAQ. V lost 4 bases, J lost 3 bases, and 27 bases lay in between. The CDR3 runs to 19 residues. CDR3 DNA: TGTGCCAGCAGCTCCGTTACCGGGGGGCGGTTTTTTACCGACTATGGCTACACCTTC. This sequence encodes CASSSVTGGRFFTDYGYTF.

The chain couples TRBV9 to TRBJ2-3; TRBD2 agrees at 13 bases. Germline CDR1 SGDLS, CDR2 YYNGEE. The CDR3 loop spans 16 amino acids. V lost 4 bases and J lost 2; bases outside the gene matches: 4. The CDR3 spells CASSPGTSGDTDTQYF. The CDR3, as DNA: TGTGCCAGCAGCCCCGGGACTAGCGGGGACACAGATACGCAGTATTTT. Together with reference TRBV9 and TRBJ2-3, the CDR3 gives the full variable domain: DSGVTQTPKHLITATGQRVTLRCSPRSGDLSVYWYQQSLDQGLQFLIQYYNGEERAKGNILERFSAQQFPDLHSELNLSSLELGDSALYFCASSPGTSGDTDTQYFGPGTRLTVL.

The chain links TRBV6-5 to TRBJ1-2; 7 bases agree with TRBD1. Germline values: CDR1 MNHEY, CDR2 SVGAGI. J gave up 4 bases and V 2 bases, and 7 bases lay outside the gene matches. CDR3 length: 15 amino acids. The CDR3 loop is CASSYPTGQSYGYTF. DNA for the CDR3: TGTGCCAGCAGTTACCCTACGGGACAGAGCTATGGCTACACCTTC.